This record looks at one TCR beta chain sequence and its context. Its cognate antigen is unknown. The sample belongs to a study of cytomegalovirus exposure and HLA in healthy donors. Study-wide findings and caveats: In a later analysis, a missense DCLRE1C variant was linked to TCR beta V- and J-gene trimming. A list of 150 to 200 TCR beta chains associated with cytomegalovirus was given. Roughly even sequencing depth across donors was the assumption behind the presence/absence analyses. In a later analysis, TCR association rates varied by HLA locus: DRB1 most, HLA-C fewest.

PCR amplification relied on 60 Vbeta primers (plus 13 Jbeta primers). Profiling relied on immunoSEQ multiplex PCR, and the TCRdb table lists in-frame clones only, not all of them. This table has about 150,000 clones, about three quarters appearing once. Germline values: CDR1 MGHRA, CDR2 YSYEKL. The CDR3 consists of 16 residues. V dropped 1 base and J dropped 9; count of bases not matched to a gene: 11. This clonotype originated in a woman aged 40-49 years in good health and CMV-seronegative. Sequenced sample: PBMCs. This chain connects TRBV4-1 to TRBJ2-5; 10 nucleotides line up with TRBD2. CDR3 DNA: TGCGCCAGCAGCCAAGGAGAGGGCACTAGCGGGGTTTCCCAGTACTTC. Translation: CASSQGEGTSGVSQYF.